The present TCR beta chain was sequenced within a study of identical twins. The CDR3 length is 14 residues. Between the trimmed V and J ends, which lost 4 bases and 2 bases, there was a span of 11 bases. Looked up from germline, CDR1 is SGHKS and CDR2 is YYEKEE (reference sequence). TCRdb re-called the 5' RACE reads through MiXCR, storing one row per CDR3 protein. The data show about 330,000 distinct CDR3 sequences, 9% to 15% seen once. This clonotype was seen a few times. This same sample was also taken into another study, of yellow fever vaccine responses in identical twins.

The receptor was derived from a woman between 18 and 29 years old in good health. This sequence joins TRBV5-5 and TRBJ2-3, with D possibly TRBD2 on 6 matching bases. Sequenced material: CD8+ T cells sorted from blood. The CDR3 loop is CASSLGEVTDTQYF. CDR3 DNA sequence: TGTGCCAGCAGCCTGGGGGAGGTCACAGATACGCAGTATTTT.